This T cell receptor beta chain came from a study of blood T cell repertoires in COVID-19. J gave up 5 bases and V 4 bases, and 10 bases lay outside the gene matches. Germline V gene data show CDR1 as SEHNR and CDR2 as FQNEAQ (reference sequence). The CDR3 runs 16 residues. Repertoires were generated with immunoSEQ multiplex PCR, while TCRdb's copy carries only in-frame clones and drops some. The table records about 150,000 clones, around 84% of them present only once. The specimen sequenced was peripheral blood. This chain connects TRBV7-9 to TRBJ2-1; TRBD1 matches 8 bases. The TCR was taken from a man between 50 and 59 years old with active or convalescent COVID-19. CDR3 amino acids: CASSSWSGTGHNEQFF. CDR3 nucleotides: TGTGCCAGCAGCTCTTGGTCCGGGACAGGACACAATGAGCAGTTCTTC.